Presented here are 3 T cell receptor beta chains from one specimen sequenced in a study of T-cell reconstitution after alpha-beta-depleted transplantation in children. The TCRbeta library incorporated unique molecular identifiers. TCRdb re-analysed the PCR reads in MiXCR, keeping a single row per CDR3 protein. Of 40,000 to 55,000 distinct CDR3 sequences listed, roughly 8.7% were seen once; the top ten hold 25% to 30%. The material was PBMCs, mostly from graft donor cells, obtained 60 days after TCRalphabeta/CD19-depleted stem cell transplant. Source of these receptors: a male patient under 10 years old who had a stem cell transplant for chronic granulomatous disease, so the T cells may come from the graft donor.

This clonotype was observed at least ten times. The CDR3 nucleotides are TGCAGCGTTGAAGATGACAGGGGGTTCTACTATGGCTACACCTTC. Protein sequence: CSVEDDRGFYYGYTF. The V gene is TRBV29-1, the J gene TRBJ1-2; TRBD1 agrees at 9 bases. The CDR3 extends over 15 amino acids. Germline V gene data show CDR1 as SQVTM and CDR2 as ANQGSEA. The trim removed 0 bases at V and 3 bases at J, leaving 5 bases unmatched.

This clonotype was seen at least ten times. V is TRBV29-1 and J is TRBJ1-2; D might be TRBD1 (5 bases). The germline V gene encodes CDR1 SQVTM and CDR2 ANQGSEA. The CDR3 contains 14 residues. Trimming removed 5 bases at V and 1 base at J, with 14 bases between. The CDR3 DNA reads as TGCAGCGTTAACAGTGGGGCTGTTAACTATGGCTACACCTTC. Translated: CSVNSGAVNYGYTF.

This clonotype was counted at least ten times. The chain combines TRBV5-1 with TRBJ2-5; D gene uncertain. Between the trimmed V and J ends, which lost 1 base and 5 bases, there was a span of 3 bases. Germline loops: CDR1 SGHRS, CDR2 YFSETQ. The CDR3 has 11 amino acids. The CDR3 coding sequence is TGCGCCAGCAGCTTGAGGGAGACCCAGTACTTC. It encodes CASSLRETQYF. The variable domain in full, completed from reference TRBV5-1 and TRBJ2-5, reads KAGVTQTPRYLIKTRGQQVTLSCSPISGHRSVSWYQQTPGQGLQFLFEYFSETQRNKGNFPGRFSGRQFSNSRSEMNVSTLELGDSALYLCASSLRETQYFGPGTRLLVL.